These T cell receptor beta chains were read from a single sample in a study of naive and memory T cell subsets. MiXCR, applied by TCRdb to the UMI-ligation and nested PCR reads, yields one record per CDR3 protein. The sample carries approximately 37,000 distinct CDR3 sequences, 9.5% to 11% recorded once. This sample comprised skin, obtained from a tuberculin skin test site. Receptor source: an adult in good health. CDR3s include the opening cysteine and the closing phenylalanine or tryptophan. D genes are given only for firm matches. The listing skips clone size in some rows; elsewhere it reads once, few, many or a size class.

D gene	clone size	V gene	J gene	CDR3 protein
TRBD1	.	TRBV11-3	TRBJ1-1	CASKLHQGGTEAFF
.	many	TRBV6-5	TRBJ1-1	CASSDSGSEAFF
TRBD2	many	TRBV4-2	TRBJ2-7	CASSQSKGAGDYEQYF
.	.	TRBV7-9	TRBJ1-1	CASSWKGGGQAFF
.	.	TRBV12-3/TRBV12-4	TRBJ2-5	CASSLSLSYQETQYF
.	many	TRBV7-3	TRBJ2-6	CASRLGGSGANVLTF
.	few	TRBV20-1	TRBJ1-1	CSASPNTEAFF
.	few	TRBV29-1	TRBJ2-7	CSVDLEGSPLREQYF
.	.	TRBV11-2	TRBJ1-2	CASSREGNYGYTF
TRBD2	.	TRBV18	TRBJ2-3	CASSPQAGGTDTQYF
TRBD2	.	TRBV20-1	TRBJ2-7	CSARPRLAGRDEQYF
TRBD1	few	TRBV28	TRBJ1-2	CASSLLGGQSYGYTF
TRBD1	.	TRBV11-2	TRBJ2-4	CASSPTRAGGGNIQYF
.	many	TRBV7-9	TRBJ2-1	CASRTMSNEQFF
.	.	TRBV7-2	TRBJ2-5	CASSPGAGQGVGETQYF
TRBD2	many	TRBV7-2	TRBJ2-1	CASSLVAGTYNEQFF
.	few	TRBV10-2	TRBJ1-4	CASSGTGVNEKLFF
.	.	TRBV11-1	TRBJ1-1	CASSPRANTEAFF
.	many	TRBV3-1	TRBJ2-1	CASSQVLGNSYNEQFF
TRBD2	many	TRBV7-9	TRBJ2-1	CASSFSTGTSVINEQFF
TRBD2	many	TRBV20-1	TRBJ2-1	CSAGSGRAYNEQFF
TRBD2	few	TRBV2	TRBJ2-1	CASSEGRTSGVRGEQFF
TRBD2	few	TRBV7-9	TRBJ2-1	CASSLTSGSNNEQFF
TRBD1	.	TRBV7-9	TRBJ2-7	CASSSPGQGTSYEQYF
.	.	TRBV4-2	TRBJ2-7	CASSQGHQMSYEQYF
TRBD2	many	TRBV6-5	TRBJ2-2	CASSYEGLAGGTGELFF
TRBD1	many	TRBV7-6	TRBJ1-4	CASSSGTGNEKLFF
TRBD1	many	TRBV3-1	TRBJ2-7	CASSQQGEVEQYF
.	many	TRBV11-2	TRBJ2-1	CASSGIGSSYNEQFF
.	many	TRBV7-6	TRBJ2-1	CASSLAATYNEQFF
.	many	TRBV20-1	TRBJ2-1	CSARAAGVGGYNEQFF
.	.	TRBV4-1	TRBJ1-4	CASSQAIGEKLFF
.	.	TRBV12-3/TRBV12-4	TRBJ1-2	CASSFPETGIYGDTF
TRBD1	few	TRBV29-1	TRBJ2-1	CSVSLRGQYNEQFF